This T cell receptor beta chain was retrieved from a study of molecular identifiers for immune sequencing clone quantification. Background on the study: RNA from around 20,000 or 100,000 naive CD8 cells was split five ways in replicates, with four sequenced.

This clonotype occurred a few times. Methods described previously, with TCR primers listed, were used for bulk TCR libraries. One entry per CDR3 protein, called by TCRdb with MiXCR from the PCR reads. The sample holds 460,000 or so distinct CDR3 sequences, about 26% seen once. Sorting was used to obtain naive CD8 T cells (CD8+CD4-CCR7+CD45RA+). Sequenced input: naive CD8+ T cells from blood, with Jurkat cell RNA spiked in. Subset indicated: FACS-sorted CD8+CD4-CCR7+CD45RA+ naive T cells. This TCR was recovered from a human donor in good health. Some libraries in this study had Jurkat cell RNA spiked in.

The CDR3 reads CSARGVRADTQYF. The CDR3 bases are TGCAGTGCTAGAGGGGTTAGGGCAGATACGCAGTATTTT. The genes are TRBV20-1 and TRBJ2-3; no clear D gene. Germline assignment: CDR1 DFQATT and CDR2 SNEGSKA (reference sequence). V was cut by 1 base and J by 4 bases, with 9 bases left in between. The CDR3 loop spans 13 amino acids.